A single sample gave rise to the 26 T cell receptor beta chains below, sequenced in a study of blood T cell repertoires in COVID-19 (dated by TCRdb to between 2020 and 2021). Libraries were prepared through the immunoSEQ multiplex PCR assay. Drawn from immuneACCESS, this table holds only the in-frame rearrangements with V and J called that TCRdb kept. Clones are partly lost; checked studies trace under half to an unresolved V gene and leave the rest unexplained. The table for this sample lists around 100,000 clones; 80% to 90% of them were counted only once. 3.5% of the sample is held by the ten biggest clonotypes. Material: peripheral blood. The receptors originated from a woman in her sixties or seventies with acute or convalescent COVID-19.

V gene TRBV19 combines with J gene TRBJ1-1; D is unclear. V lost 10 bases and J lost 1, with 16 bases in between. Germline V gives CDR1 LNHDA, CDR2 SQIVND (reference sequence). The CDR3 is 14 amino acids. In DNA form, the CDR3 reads TGTGCCACCCGTGGTCAGGAAGAGAACACTGAAGCTTTCTTT. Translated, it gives CATRGQEENTEAFF. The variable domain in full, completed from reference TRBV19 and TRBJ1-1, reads DGGITQSPKYLFRKEGQNVTLSCEQNLNHDAMYWYRQDPGQGLRLIYYSQIVNDFQKGDIAEGYSVSREKKESFPLTVTSAQKNPTAFYLCATRGQEENTEAFFGQGTRLTVV.

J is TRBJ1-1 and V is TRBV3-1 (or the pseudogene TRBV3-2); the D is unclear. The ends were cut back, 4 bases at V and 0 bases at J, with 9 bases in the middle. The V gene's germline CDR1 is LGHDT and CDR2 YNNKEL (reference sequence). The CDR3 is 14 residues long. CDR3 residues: CASSPLDLNTEAFF. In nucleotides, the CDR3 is TGTGCCAGCAGCCCGCTAGACCTGAACACTGAAGCTTTCTTT.

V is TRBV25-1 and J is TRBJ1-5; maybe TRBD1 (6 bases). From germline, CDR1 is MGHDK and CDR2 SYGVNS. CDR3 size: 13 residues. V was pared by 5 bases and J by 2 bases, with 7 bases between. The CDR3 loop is CASSSGGNQPQHF. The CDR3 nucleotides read TGTGCCAGCAGTTCAGGGGGCAATCAGCCCCAGCATTTT.

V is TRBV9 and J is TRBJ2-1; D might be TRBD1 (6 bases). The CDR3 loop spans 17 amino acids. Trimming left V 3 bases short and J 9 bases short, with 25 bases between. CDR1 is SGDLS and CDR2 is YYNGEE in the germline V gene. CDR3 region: CASSASETGLRTGEQFF. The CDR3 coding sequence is TGTGCCAGCAGCGCCTCAGAAACAGGGTTACGAACGGGTGAGCAGTTCTTC.

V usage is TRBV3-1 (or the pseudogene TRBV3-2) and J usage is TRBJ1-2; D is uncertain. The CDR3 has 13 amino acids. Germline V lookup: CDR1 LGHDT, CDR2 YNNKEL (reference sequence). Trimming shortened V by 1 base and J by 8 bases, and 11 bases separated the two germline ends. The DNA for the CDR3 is TGTGCCAGCAGCCAAGCCGCGGCGAAGGGCTACACCTTC. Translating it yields CASSQAAAKGYTF.

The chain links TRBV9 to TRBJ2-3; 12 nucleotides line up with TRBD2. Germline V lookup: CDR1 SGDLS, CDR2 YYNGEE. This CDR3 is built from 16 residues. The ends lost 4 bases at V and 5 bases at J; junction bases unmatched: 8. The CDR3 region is CASSPRLAGGLDTQYF. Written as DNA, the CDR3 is TGTGCCAGCAGCCCCCGGCTAGCGGGAGGGTTAGATACGCAGTATTTT.

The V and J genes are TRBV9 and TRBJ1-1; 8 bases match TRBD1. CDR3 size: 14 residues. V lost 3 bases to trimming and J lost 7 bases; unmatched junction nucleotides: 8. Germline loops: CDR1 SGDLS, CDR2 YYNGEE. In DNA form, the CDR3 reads TGTGCCAGCAGCGGTGGACAGGGCTACAGTGAAGCTTTCTTT. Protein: CASSGGQGYSEAFF.

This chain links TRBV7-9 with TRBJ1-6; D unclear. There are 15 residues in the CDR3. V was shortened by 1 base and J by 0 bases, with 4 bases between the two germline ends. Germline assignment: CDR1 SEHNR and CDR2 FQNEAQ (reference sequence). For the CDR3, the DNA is TGTGCCAGCAGCTTAGACGGCTCCTATAATTCACCCCTCCACTTT. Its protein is CASSLDGSYNSPLHF.

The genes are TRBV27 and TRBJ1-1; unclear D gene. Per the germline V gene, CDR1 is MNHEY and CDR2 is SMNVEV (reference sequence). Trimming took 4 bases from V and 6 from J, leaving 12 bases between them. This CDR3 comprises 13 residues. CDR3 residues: CASSSLTVAEAFF. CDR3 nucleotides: TGTGCCAGCAGTTCATTAACGGTGGCTGAAGCTTTCTTT.

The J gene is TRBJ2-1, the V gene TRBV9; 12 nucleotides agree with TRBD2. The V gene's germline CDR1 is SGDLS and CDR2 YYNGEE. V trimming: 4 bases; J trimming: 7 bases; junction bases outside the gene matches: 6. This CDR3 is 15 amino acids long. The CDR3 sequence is CASSPLAGGSNEQFF. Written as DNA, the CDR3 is TGTGCCAGCAGCCCCCTAGCGGGAGGGAGTAATGAGCAGTTCTTC.

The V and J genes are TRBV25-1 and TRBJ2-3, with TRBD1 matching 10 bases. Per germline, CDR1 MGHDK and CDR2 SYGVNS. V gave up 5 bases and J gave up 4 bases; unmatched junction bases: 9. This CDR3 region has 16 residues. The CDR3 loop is CASSLQGTGVSDTQYF. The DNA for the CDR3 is TGTGCCAGCAGTCTCCAGGGGACAGGGGTATCAGATACGCAGTATTTT.

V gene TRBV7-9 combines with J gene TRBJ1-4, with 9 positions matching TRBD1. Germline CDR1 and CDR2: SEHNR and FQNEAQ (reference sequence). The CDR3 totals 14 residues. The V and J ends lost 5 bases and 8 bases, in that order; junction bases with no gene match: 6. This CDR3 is CASSPGTGLEKLFF. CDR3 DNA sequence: TGTGCCAGCAGCCCCGGGACAGGGTTGGAAAAACTGTTTTTT.

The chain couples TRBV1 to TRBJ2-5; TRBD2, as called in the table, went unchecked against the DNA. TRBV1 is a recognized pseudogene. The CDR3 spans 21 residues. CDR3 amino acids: CTSSPPRAGTSGFWPQETQYF. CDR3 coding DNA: TGCACCAGCAGCCCACCGCGAGCAGGGACTAGCGGGTTCTGGCCTCAAGAGACCCAGTACTTC.

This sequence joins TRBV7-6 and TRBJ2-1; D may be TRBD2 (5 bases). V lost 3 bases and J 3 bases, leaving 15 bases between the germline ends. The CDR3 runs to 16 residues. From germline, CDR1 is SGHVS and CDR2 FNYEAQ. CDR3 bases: TGTGCCAGCAGCTTGGGAGTTACGACTATCTACAATGAGCAGTTCTTC. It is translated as CASSLGVTTIYNEQFF.

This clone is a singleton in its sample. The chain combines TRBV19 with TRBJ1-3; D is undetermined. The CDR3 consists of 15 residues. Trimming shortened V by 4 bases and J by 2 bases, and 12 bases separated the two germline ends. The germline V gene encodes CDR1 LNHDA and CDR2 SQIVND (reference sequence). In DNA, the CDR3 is TGTGCCAGTAGTAACCGAGCGGGAACTGGAAACACCATATATTTT. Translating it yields CASSNRAGTGNTIYF. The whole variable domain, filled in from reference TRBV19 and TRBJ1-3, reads DGGITQSPKYLFRKEGQNVTLSCEQNLNHDAMYWYRQDPGQGLRLIYYSQIVNDFQKGDIAEGYSVSREKKESFPLTVTSAQKNPTAFYLCASSNRAGTGNTIYFGEGSWLTVV.

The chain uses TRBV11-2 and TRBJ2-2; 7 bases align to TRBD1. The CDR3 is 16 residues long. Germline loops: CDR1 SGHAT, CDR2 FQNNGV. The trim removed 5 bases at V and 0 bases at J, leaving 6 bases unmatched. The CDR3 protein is CASSVEGQSNTGELFF. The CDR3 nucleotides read TGTGCCAGCAGCGTTGAGGGACAGTCGAACACCGGGGAGCTGTTTTTT.

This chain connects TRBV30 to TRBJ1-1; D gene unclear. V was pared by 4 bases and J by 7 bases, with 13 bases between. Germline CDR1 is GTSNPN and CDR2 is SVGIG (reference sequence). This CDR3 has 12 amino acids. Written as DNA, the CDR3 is TGTGCCTGGATAACCCGGGAATTTGAAGCTTTCTTT. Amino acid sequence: CAWITREFEAFF.

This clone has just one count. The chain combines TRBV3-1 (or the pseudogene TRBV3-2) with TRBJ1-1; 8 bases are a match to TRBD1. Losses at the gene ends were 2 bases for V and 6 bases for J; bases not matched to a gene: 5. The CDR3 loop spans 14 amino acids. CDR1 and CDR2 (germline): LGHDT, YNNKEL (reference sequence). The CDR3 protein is CASSQPDRGSEAFF. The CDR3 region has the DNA TGTGCCAGCAGCCAACCCGACAGGGGATCTGAAGCTTTCTTT.

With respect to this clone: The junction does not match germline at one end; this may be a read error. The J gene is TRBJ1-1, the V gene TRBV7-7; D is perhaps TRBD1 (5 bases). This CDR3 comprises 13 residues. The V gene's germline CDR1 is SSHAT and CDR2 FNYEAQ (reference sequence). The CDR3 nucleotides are TGTGCTAGCAGCCAGGACAAGAACACTGAAGCTTTCTTT. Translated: CASSQDKNTEAFF.

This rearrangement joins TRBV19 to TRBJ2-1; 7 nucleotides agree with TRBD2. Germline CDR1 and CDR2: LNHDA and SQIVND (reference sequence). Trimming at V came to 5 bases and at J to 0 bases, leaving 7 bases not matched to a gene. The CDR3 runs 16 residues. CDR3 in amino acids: CASSPTLADSYNEQFF. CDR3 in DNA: TGTGCCAGTAGTCCCACCCTAGCGGACTCCTACAATGAGCAGTTCTTC.

The CDR3 nucleotides read TGTGCCAGCTCAGCGGGACAGACCTACGAGCAGTACTTC. Residues: CASSAGQTYEQYF. The genes are TRBV18 and TRBJ2-7; perhaps TRBD1 as D (7 bases). The V end lost 5 bases, the J end lost 2 bases, and 10 bases lay between the germline ends. The length of the CDR3 is 13 residues. Per the germline V gene, CDR1 is KGHSH and CDR2 is LQKENI.

The CDR3 coding sequence is TGTGCCAGCTCACCAGACACTGGAAACACCATATATTTT. Translating gives CASSPDTGNTIYF. This chain links TRBV18 with TRBJ1-3; D is uncertain. V was trimmed by 2 bases and J by 2 bases, leaving 4 bases between them. The CDR3 runs 13 residues. Per germline, CDR1 KGHSH and CDR2 LQKENI.

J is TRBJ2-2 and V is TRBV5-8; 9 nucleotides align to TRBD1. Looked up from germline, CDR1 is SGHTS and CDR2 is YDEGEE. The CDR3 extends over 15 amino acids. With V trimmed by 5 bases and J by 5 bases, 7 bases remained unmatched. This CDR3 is CASSSTGGWTGELFF. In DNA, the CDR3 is TGTGCCAGCAGTTCCACAGGGGGCTGGACCGGGGAGCTGTTTTTT.

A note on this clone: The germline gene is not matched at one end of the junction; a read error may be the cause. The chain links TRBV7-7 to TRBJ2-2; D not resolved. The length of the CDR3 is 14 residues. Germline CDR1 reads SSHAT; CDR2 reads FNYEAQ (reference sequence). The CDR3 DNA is TGTGCTAGCAGTCCGATAGAGAACACCGGGGAGCTGTTTTTT. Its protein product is CASSPIENTGELFF.

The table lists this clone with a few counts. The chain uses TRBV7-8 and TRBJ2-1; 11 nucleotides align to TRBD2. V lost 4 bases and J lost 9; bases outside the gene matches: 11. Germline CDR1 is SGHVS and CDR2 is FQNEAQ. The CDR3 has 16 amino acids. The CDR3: CASSSQTSGISGEQFF. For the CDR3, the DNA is TGTGCCAGCAGCTCTCAGACTAGCGGGATTTCAGGTGAGCAGTTCTTC.

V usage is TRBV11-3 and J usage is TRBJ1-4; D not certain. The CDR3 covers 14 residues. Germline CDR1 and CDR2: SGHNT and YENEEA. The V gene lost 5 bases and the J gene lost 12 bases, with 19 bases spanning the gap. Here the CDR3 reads CASSPYQASAELFF. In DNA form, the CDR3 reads TGTGCCAGCAGCCCCTACCAGGCGTCCGCTGAACTGTTTTTT.